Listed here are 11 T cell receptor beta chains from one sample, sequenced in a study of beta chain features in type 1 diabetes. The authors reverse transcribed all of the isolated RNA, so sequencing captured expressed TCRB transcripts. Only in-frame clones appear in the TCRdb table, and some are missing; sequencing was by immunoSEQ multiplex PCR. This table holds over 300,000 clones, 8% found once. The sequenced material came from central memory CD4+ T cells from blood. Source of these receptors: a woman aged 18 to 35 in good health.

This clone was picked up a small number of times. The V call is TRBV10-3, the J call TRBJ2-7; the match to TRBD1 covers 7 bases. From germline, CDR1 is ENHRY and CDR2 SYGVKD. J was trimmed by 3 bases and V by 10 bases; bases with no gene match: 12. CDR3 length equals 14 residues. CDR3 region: CATTSPQGNYEQYF. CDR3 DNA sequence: TGTGCCACCACGTCCCCACAGGGGAACTACGAGCAGTACTTC.

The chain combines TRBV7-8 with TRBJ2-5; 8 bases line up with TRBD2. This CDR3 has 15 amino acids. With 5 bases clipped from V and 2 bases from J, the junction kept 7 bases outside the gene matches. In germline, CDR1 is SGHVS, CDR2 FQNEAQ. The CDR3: CASSPRTSFQETQYF. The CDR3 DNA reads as TGTGCCAGCAGCCCCCGGACTAGCTTTCAAGAGACCCAGTACTTC.

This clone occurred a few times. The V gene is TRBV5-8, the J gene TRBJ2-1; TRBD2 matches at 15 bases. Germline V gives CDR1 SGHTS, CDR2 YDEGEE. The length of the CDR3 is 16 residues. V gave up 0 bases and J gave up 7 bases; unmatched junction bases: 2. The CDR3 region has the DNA TGTGCCAGCAGCTTGGCCGGGACTAGCGGGAGGAATGAGCAGTTCTTC. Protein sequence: CASSLAGTSGRNEQFF.

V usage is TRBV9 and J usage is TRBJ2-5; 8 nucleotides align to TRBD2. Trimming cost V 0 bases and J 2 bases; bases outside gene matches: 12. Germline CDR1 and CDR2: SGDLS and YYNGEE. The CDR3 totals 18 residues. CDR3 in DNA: TGTGCCAGCAGCGTAGGGGTAGCGGGATCCCAAATTCAAGAGACCCAGTACTTC. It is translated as CASSVGVAGSQIQETQYF.

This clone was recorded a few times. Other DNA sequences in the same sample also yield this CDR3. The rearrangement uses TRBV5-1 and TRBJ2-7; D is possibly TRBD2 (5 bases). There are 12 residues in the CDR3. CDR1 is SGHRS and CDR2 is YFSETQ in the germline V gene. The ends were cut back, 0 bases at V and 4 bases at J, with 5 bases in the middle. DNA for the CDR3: TGCGCCAGCAGCTTGGGCGGGTACGAGCAGTACTTC. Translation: CASSLGGYEQYF.

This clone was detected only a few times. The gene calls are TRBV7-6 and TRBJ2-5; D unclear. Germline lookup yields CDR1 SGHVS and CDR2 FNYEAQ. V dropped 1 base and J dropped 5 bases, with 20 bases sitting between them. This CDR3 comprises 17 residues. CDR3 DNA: TGTGCCAGCAGCTTAGACTTTGCTCCAGCGTCTTTGGAGACCCAGTACTTC. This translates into CASSLDFAPASLETQYF.

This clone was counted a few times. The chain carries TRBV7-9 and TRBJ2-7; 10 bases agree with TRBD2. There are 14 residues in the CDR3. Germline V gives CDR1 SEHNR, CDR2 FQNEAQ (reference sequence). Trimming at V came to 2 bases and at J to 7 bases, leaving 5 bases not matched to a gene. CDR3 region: CASSLLAGVTEQYF. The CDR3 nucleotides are TGTGCCAGCAGCTTACTAGCGGGAGTGACTGAGCAGTACTTC.

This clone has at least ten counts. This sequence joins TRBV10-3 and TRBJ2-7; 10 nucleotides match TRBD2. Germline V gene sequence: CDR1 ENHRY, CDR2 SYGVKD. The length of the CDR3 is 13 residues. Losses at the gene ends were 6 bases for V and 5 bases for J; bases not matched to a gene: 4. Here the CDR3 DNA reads TGTGCCATCAGAGCGGGAGGGTTGAACGAGCAGTACTTC. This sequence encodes CAIRAGGLNEQYF.

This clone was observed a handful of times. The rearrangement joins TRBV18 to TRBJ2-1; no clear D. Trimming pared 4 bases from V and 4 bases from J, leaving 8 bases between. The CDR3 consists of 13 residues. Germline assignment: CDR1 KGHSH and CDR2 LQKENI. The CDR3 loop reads CASSLLRYNEQFF. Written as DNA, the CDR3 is TGTGCCAGCTCACTTCTTAGGTACAATGAGCAGTTCTTC.

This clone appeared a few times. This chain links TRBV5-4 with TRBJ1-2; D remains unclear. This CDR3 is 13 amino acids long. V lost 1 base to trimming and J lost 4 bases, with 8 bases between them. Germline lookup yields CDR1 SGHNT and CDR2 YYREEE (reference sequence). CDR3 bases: TGTGCCAGCAGCTTGTATAGAGGCTATGGCTACACCTTC. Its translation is CASSLYRGYGYTF.

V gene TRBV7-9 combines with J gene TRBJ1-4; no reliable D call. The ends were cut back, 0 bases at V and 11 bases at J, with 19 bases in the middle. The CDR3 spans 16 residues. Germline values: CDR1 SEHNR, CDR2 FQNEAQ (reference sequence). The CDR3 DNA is TGTGCCAGCAGCTTAGCTCGCAACAGCTTAGTGATTAAACTGTTTTTT. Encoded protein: CASSLARNSLVIKLFF.